Listed here is a single T cell receptor (beta chain). Its antigen is unknown. The record has no base qualities; no much larger clone is one base away. RNA was extracted with the RNeasy kit and about 0.5 to 1 ug was reverse transcribed using random hexamers. TCR beta CDR3 regions were amplified with the immunoSEQ multiplex PCR assay covering 54 Vbeta and 13 Jbeta segments. Bias from PCR amplification was corrected by using a synthetic template baseline for primer optimization and for computational correction. Processing in the source paper ran as follows. Reads were annotated to V, D and J genes per IMGT and analyzed with immunoSEQ Analyzer, keeping only productive sequences. Clonality was computed as one minus Shannon entropy normalized by log2 of the number of productive unique sequences. For each patient and control, public and private clones were evaluated within the 100 most prevalent clones. A clone was defined as Susac-specific if it was absent from the healthy and MS cohorts, from about 1,100 published viral clones and from other ImmuneACCESS disease sequences. TCRdb handled the public reads itself, with Q25 trimming in fastp and clone calling in MiXCR, and kept productive beta chains. Each CDR3 protein appears once, grouped with its most common genes and DNA. V and J calls and clone size were set by TCRdb, not the authors. The sample table contains 50,000 to 55,000 distinct CDR3 sequences; only one count was recorded for roughly 94% of them. The top ten hold roughly 0.8% of the sample.

The data were taken from a study of CD8 T cells in Susac syndrome (dated by TCRdb to the late 2010s). For context, the study as a whole: Of the Susac syndrome patients who were sequenced, six had clinically active disease and eight were in clinical remission. Susac syndrome patients were therapy-naive, on corticosteroids (some also receiving IVIg), or on IVIg alone at blood withdrawal. Repertoire sequencing was used to test whether CD8+ T cell activation and differentiation in Susac syndrome was antigen driven. CD8+ T cell repertoire clonality was compared between more than ten healthy donors, approximately 14 Susac syndrome patients and approximately 16 multiple sclerosis patients.

Peripheral blood CD8+ and CD4+ T cells from healthy donors, Susac syndrome patients and multiple sclerosis patients were profiled using high-throughput TCR beta sequencing. Susac syndrome patients met recently defined diagnostic criteria for definite or probable disease. Bulk CD8+ and CD4+ T cells were purified by magnetic negative isolation, whereas CD8+ TEMRA cells were enriched by FACS. Blood was collected in EDTA tubes and processed within 24 hours, with PBMCs isolated through density gradient centrifugation. PBMCs intended for TCR sequencing were cryopreserved in liquid nitrogen and thawed later in a water bath at 37 degrees C. A purity of at least 90% was achieved for sorted or isolated CD4+, CD8+ and CD8+ TEMRA cells. Its CDR3 holds 14 amino acids, cysteine through phenylalanine. The kept DNA is CDR3 alone, 42 bases in frame from the first base. The trim is 2 bases for V and 4 bases for J, with a gap of 11 bases between the germline ends.

General study outcomes and caveats: CD8+ repertoires in Susac syndrome showed clonal expansion, which was highest in CD8+ TEMRA cells and was greater in clinically active patients than in remitting patients. The TCR sequencing and HLA analysis was acknowledged to have included a relatively small number of individuals. Around 15 Susac-specific public clones were identified in the total CD8+ repertoire, and about 5 Susac-specific public clones were identified in the CD8+ TEMRA repertoire.

Sequencing was done on a sample of CD8+ T cells from PBMCs. This TCR came from a human donor with Susac syndrome. The V gene is TRBV12-3 or TRBV12-4 and the J gene is TRBJ1-1; a confident D gene designation cannot be given. The CDR3 reads CASSLKGLGTEAFF. The base sequence is TGTGCCAGCAGTTTAAAGGGCCTGGGCACTGAAGCTTTCTTT.